The 19 T cell receptor beta chains in this list originate from one sample, sequenced in a study of T cell responses to AZD1222 COVID-19 vaccine. The method was immunoSEQ multiplex PCR; TCRdb's version includes in-frame clones alone and lacks a portion of them. Of around 140,000 clones listed, around 90% are singletons. Here the sequenced sample was peripheral blood, taken on day 0 of AZD1222 vaccination. The receptors stem from an adult in good health.

As DNA, the CDR3 is TGTGCCAGCAGCTACCTCGGGACAGGGATAAACTACGAGCAGTACTTC. Residues: CASSYLGTGINYEQYF. The V call is TRBV7-2, the J call TRBJ2-7; 9 positions match TRBD1. The CDR3 runs to 16 residues. Germline assignment: CDR1 SGHTA and CDR2 FQGNSA. The ends lost 4 bases at V and 3 bases at J; junction bases unmatched: 10. The full variable domain, rest sourced from reference TRBV7-2 and TRBJ2-7, is GAGVSQSPSNKVTEKGKDVELRCDPISGHTALYWYRQSLGQGLEFLIYFQGNSAPDKSGLPSDRFSAERTGGSVSTLTIQRTQQEDSAVYLCASSYLGTGINYEQYFGPGTRLTVT.

This clone was seen a single time. V gene TRBV19 combines with J gene TRBJ2-2, with D hard to call. The CDR3 has 15 residues. The germline V and J ends were trimmed by 6 bases and 4 bases, with 15 bases remaining between them. From germline, CDR1 is LNHDA and CDR2 SQIVND (reference sequence). CDR3 sequence reads: CASRKEGVSTGELFF. In nucleotides, the CDR3 is TGTGCCAGTAGAAAAGAAGGTGTCTCCACCGGGGAGCTGTTTTTT.

V and J are TRBV2 and TRBJ1-2; D is unclear. Germline V gene data show CDR1 as SNHLY and CDR2 as FYNNEI. V was pared by 6 bases and J by 4 bases, with 21 bases between. There are 16 residues in the CDR3. This CDR3 reads CASRADKGVGGYGYTF. The CDR3 DNA reads TGTGCCAGCAGGGCCGATAAGGGTGTAGGTGGCTATGGCTACACCTTC.

CDR3 nucleotides: TGTGCCAGCGTGAAGGGGGCAAATCAGCCCCAGCATTTT. It translates to CASVKGANQPQHF. This chain links TRBV2 with TRBJ1-5; 7 nucleotides line up with TRBD1. Germline V gene sequence: CDR1 SNHLY, CDR2 FYNNEI. The V gene end was trimmed by 8 bases and the J gene end by 4 bases; junction bases not matched to a gene: 5. The CDR3 is 13 residues long.

This clone appeared once. The chain uses TRBV28 and TRBJ2-2; D tentatively fits TRBD1 or TRBD2 (5 bases each). Germline CDR1 and CDR2: MDHEN and SYDVKM. This CDR3 comprises 13 residues. V was shortened by 9 bases and J by 6 bases, with 14 bases between the two germline ends. In DNA, the CDR3 is TGTGCCAGTAAGGGACGGCTGGCCGGGGAGCTGTTTTTT. Translation gives CASKGRLAGELFF. The full variable domain, with the rest looked up from reference TRBV28 and TRBJ2-2, is DVKVTQSSRYLVKRTGEKVFLECVQDMDHENMFWYRQDPGLGLRLIYFSYDVKMKEKGDIPEGYSVSREKKERFSLILESASTNQTSMYLCASKGRLAGELFFGEGSRLTVL.

In nucleotides, the CDR3 is TGTGCCAGCAGTTCGGAGGGTTCGGGCGGGGAGCTGTTTTTT. This translates into CASSSEGSGGELFF. V and J are TRBV28 and TRBJ2-2, with D perhaps matching TRBD2 (6 bases). The V end was cut by 4 bases, the J end by 7 bases, with 13 bases between. Germline values: CDR1 MDHEN, CDR2 SYDVKM. The CDR3 is 14 residues long.

The chain uses TRBV3-1 (or the pseudogene TRBV3-2) and TRBJ1-6; D uncertain. This CDR3 is 15 amino acids long. Trimming took off 2 bases at V and 6 bases at J, with 11 bases between the two ends. Germline loops: CDR1 LGHDT, CDR2 YNNKEL (reference sequence). The CDR3, as DNA: TGTGCCAGCAGCCAATTCGCCGGTAGTAATTCACCCCTCCACTTT. Its translation: CASSQFAGSNSPLHF.

The chain has TRBV10-3 and TRBJ2-7; D remains unclear. The CDR3 spans 13 residues. The ends were cut back, 5 bases at V and 3 bases at J, with 11 bases in the middle. The germline V gene encodes CDR1 ENHRY and CDR2 SYGVKD. CDR3: CAISPSPGYEQYF. The CDR3 nucleotides are TGTGCCATCAGTCCCTCCCCTGGCTACGAGCAGTACTTC.

This clone was observed a single time. This rearrangement joins TRBV5-1 to TRBJ1-1; possible D gene TRBD1, 5 bases. This CDR3 comprises 16 residues. V lost 0 bases and J 3 bases, leaving 15 bases between the germline ends. Germline V lookup: CDR1 SGHRS, CDR2 YFSETQ. This chain's CDR3 is CASSLGPRDVDTEAFF. CDR3 in DNA: TGCGCCAGCAGCTTGGGACCCAGGGACGTGGACACTGAAGCTTTCTTT.

V gene TRBV28 combines with J gene TRBJ1-5; 7 bases fit TRBD1. Germline CDR1 MDHEN, CDR2 SYDVKM. This CDR3 spans 14 amino acids. After removal of 3 bases from V and 3 bases from J, the junction contained 2 bases not matched to a gene. The CDR3 DNA is TGTGCCAGCAGTTTGGACAGGAACAATCAGCCCCAGCATTTT. Protein: CASSLDRNNQPQHF.

The gene calls are TRBV15 and TRBJ2-7; 7 bases agree with TRBD1. This CDR3 is 15 amino acids long. V was clipped by 5 bases and J by 0 bases; unmatched bases: 7. The germline V gene encodes CDR1 LNHNV and CDR2 YYDKDF (reference sequence). CDR3 residues: CATSAQGLNSYEQYF. The CDR3 coding sequence is TGTGCCACCAGCGCACAGGGGTTGAACTCCTACGAGCAGTACTTC.

This chain links TRBV3-1 (or the pseudogene TRBV3-2) with TRBJ1-5; D uncertain. V was pared by 4 bases and J by 5 bases, with 9 bases between. Germline CDR1 is LGHDT and CDR2 is YNNKEL (reference sequence). CDR3 length: 13 amino acids. CDR3 residues: CASSLRTDQPQHF. CDR3 DNA: TGTGCCAGCAGCCTACGGACGGATCAGCCCCAGCATTTT.

Points on this clone: Within the sample, other DNA sequences also encode this same CDR3. The genes are TRBV28 and TRBJ1-3; D is ambiguous. The V gene's germline CDR1 is MDHEN and CDR2 SYDVKM. CDR3 length: 18 residues. Deletions cut 0 bases from V and 1 base from J, with 16 bases between. CDR3 bases: TGTGCCAGCAGTTTATGGAAATCCACTGGAGAGTCTGGAAACACCATATATTTT. This encodes CASSLWKSTGESGNTIYF.

V is TRBV6-5 and J is TRBJ2-7; TRBD1 or TRBD2 may be the D gene (5 bases each). The V end was cut by 10 bases, the J end by 2 bases, with 18 bases between. Germline V gene sequence: CDR1 MNHEY, CDR2 SVGAGI. The CDR3 contains 14 residues. The CDR3 DNA reads TGTGCCACCGAAGAGGAAGAGGGGACCTACGAGCAGTACTTC. This sequence encodes CATEEEEGTYEQYF.

This clone was counted between two and nine times. The V and J genes are TRBV11-3 and TRBJ2-2, with D perhaps given as TRBD1 or TRBD2 (5 bases each). Germline V gene sequence: CDR1 SGHNT, CDR2 YENEEA. The CDR3 has 13 amino acids. V shed 4 bases and J shed 6 bases, with 9 bases lying between them. The CDR3 protein is CASSSVGAGELFF. The CDR3 nucleotides are TGTGCCAGCAGCTCCGTGGGGGCCGGGGAGCTGTTTTTT.

The CDR3 coding sequence is TGTGCCAGCAGTGAATTTGGGGGGCAAAGCAATCAGCCCCAGCATTTT. Residues: CASSEFGGQSNQPQHF. V usage is TRBV6-1 and J usage is TRBJ1-5; the D gene is possibly TRBD1 (6 bases). This CDR3 is built from 16 residues. The V gene lost 2 bases and the J gene lost 1 base, with 12 bases spanning the gap. CDR1 MNHNS and CDR2 SASEGT come from the germline V gene.

This chain links TRBV19 with TRBJ2-3, with 9 bases matching TRBD1. The CDR3 spans 15 residues. The trim removed 3 bases at V and 1 base at J, leaving 2 bases unmatched. Germline V lookup: CDR1 LNHDA, CDR2 SQIVND (reference sequence). CDR3 sequence: CASSIWTGGTDTQYF. As DNA, the CDR3 is TGTGCCAGTAGTATTTGGACAGGGGGCACAGATACGCAGTATTTT. Variable domain in full (rest from reference TRBV19 and TRBJ2-3): DGGITQSPKYLFRKEGQNVTLSCEQNLNHDAMYWYRQDPGQGLRLIYYSQIVNDFQKGDIAEGYSVSREKKESFPLTVTSAQKNPTAFYLCASSIWTGGTDTQYFGPGTRLTVL.

V and J are TRBV15 and TRBJ1-1; D unresolved. V dropped 1 base and J dropped 5 bases, with 20 bases sitting between them. Germline V gene lookup returns CDR1 LNHNV and CDR2 YYDKDF (reference sequence). CDR3 length: 17 residues. The CDR3 loop is CATSRGAYEVRETEAFF. The CDR3 bases are TGTGCCACCAGCAGAGGGGCGTATGAGGTGAGAGAGACTGAAGCTTTCTTT.

The gene calls are TRBV7-9 and TRBJ1-5, with D possibly being TRBD1 (5 bases). This CDR3 is 14 amino acids long. V gave up 5 bases and J gave up 5 bases, with 13 bases separating them. CDR1 SEHNR and CDR2 FQNEAQ come from the germline V gene (reference sequence). Written as DNA, the CDR3 is TGTGCCAGCAGCCCCCCGGGAGGGGATCAGCCCCAGCATTTT. It translates to CASSPPGGDQPQHF. Supplemented by reference TRBV7-9 and TRBJ1-5, the full variable domain reads DTGVSQNPRHKITKRGQNVTFRCDPISEHNRLYWYRQTLGQGPEFLTYFQNEAQLEKSRLLSDRFSAERPKGSFSTLEIQRTEQGDSAMYLCASSPPGGDQPQHFGDGTRLSIL.